Listed here is a single T cell receptor (beta chain). Its antigen is currently unknown. Splitting of CD4+ cells produced CD45RA+ naive and CD45RA-negative memory subsets. The entry originates in a study of shared clonotypes between healthy human individuals. The study, taken as a whole, reports: The naive CD4 repertoires of several donors were compared, and roughly 5% of clonotypes were shared. Sample collection involved blood only; tissue repertoires are likely different.

TCRdb keeps only in-frame clones here, not all; method: immunoSEQ multiplex PCR. Here the sample spans 550,000 to 700,000 clones, approximately 73% being singletons. Trimming removed 5 bases from V and 3 bases from J; junction bases left unmatched: 8. The CDR3 is 15 amino acids. Germline lookup yields CDR1 MNHEY and CDR2 SMNVEV (reference sequence). The gene calls are TRBV27 and TRBJ2-7; 9 bases are a match to TRBD2. Sequencing used memory CD4+ T cells sorted from blood. Stated subset: CD45RA-negative fraction. The TCR originated in a woman in her 30s in good health. CDR3 sequence: CASSPRTSANYEQYF. CDR3 sequence (DNA): TGTGCCAGCAGTCCCCGGACTAGCGCGAACTACGAGCAGTACTTC.